This T cell receptor (beta chain) stems from a study of shared clonotypes between healthy human individuals. Study-level findings and limits: Shared across a handful of donors were 4% to 6% of the naive CD4 clonotypes. Generally, estimated richness proved larger in naive subsets than it did in memory subsets.

The data were produced by immunoSEQ multiplex PCR, yet TCRdb's version contains in-frame clones alone and is incomplete. The data show 1.5 million to 2.5 million clones, approximately 94% seen once. Terminally differentiated effector memory CD45RA+ cells were left out of the naive CD8 fraction, which was CD45RO-negative and positively selected for CCR7. Concerning this clone itself: The antigen remains undetermined.

Germline CDR1 is MNHEY and CDR2 is SMNVEV (reference sequence). The ends were cut back, 2 bases at V and 5 bases at J, with 12 bases in the middle. The CDR3 is 14 residues long. The origin of this receptor is a man in his late teens or twenties in good health. The chain links TRBV27 to TRBJ2-5; tentatively, D is TRBD2 (6 bases). Sequencing was done on a sample of naive CD8+ T cells sorted from blood. The CDR3 nucleotides read TGTGCCAGCAGTTTACTACTAGGGAGGGAGACCCAGTACTTC. Residues: CASSLLLGRETQYF.